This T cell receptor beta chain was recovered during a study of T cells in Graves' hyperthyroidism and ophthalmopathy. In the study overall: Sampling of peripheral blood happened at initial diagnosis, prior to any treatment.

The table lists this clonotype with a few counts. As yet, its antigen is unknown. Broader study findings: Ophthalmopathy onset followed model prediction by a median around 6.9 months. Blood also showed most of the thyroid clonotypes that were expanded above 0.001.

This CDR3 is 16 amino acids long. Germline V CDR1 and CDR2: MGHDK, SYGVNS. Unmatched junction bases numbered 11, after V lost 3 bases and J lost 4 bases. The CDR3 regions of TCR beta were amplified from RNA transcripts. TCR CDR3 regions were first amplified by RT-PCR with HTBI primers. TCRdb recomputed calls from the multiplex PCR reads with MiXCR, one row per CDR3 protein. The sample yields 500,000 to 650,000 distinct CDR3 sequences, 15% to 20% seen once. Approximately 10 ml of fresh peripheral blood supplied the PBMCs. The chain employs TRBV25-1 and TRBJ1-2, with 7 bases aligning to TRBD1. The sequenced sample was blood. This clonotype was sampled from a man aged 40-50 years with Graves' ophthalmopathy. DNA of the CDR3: TGTGCCAGCAGTGAGCCTGTGACAGGGCAATCCTATGGCTACACCTTC. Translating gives CASSEPVTGQSYGYTF.